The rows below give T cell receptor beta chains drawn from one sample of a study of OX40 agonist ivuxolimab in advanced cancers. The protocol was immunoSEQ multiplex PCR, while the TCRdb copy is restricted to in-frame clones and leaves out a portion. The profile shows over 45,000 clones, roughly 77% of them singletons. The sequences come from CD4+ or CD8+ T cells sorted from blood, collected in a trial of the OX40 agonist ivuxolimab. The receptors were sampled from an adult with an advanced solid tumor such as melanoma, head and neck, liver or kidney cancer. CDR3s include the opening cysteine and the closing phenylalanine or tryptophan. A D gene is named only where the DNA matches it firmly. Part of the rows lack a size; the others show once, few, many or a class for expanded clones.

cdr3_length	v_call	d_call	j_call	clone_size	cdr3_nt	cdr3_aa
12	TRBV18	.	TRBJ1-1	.	TGTGCCAGCTCACCACCTGAGGGTGAAGCTTTCTTT	CASSPPEGEAFF
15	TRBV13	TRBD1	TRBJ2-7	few	TGTGCCAGCAGCTTATTGGGACAGGGGGCCCACGAGCAGTACTTC	CASSLLGQGAHEQYF
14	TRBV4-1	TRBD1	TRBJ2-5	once	TGCGCCAGCAGCCAAGGGCAGGGGGTAGAGACCCAGTACTTC	CASSQGQGVETQYF
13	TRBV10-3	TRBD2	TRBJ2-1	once	TGTGCCGCCAGGGGACTAGCGGTAAATGAGCAGTTCTTC	CAARGLAVNEQFF
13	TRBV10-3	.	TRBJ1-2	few	TGTGCCATCACACACAGCGTAAACTATGGCTACACCTTC	CAITHSVNYGYTF
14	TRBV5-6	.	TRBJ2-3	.	TGTGCCAGCAGCTTGGCCTGGGTGGGAGATACGCAGTATTTT	CASSLAWVGDTQYF
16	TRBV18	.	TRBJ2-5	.	TGTGCCAGCTCACCACCGGGGGGCACCGGCGGGGAGACCCAGTACTTC	CASSPPGGTGGETQYF
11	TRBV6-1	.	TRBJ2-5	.	TGTGCCAGCACCCAGCGGGAGACCCAGTACTTC	CASTQRETQYF
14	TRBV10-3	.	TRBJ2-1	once	TGTGCCATCGCCCGACAGGCTGAATACAATGAGCAGTTCTTC	CAIARQAEYNEQFF
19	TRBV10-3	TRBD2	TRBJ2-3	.	TGTGCCATCAGCAAGACCCGAGCGGGGGGTGAGCCTAGCACAGATACGCAGTATTTT	CAISKTRAGGEPSTDTQYF
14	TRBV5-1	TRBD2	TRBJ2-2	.	TGCGCCAGCCGGACCGGGACTAGTACCGGGGAGCTGTTTTTT	CASRTGTSTGELFF
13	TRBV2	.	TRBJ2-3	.	TGTGCCAGCGGGGTCGGGCTGGCAGATACGCAGTATTTT	CASGVGLADTQYF
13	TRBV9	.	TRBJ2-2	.	TGTGCCAGCAGCGTAGCGATCGCCGGGGAGCTGTTTTTT	CASSVAIAGELFF
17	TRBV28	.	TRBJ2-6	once	TGTGCCAGCAGTGGACACCTCGGAGGGGCTGGGGCCAACGTCCTGACTTTC	CASSGHLGGAGANVLTF
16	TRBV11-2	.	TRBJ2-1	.	TGTGCCAGCAGCAGAATCAGGGGCCCGGCCTACAATGAGCAGTTCTTC	CASSRIRGPAYNEQFF
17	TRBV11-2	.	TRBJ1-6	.	TGTGCCAGCAGCTTAGTCCAGGGACGATGGATGCTTTCACCCCTCCACTTT	CASSLVQGRWMLSPLHF
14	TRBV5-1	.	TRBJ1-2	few	TGCGCCAGCAGCACCCGGACAGCCTTTGGGCGCTACACCTTC	CASSTRTAFGRYTF
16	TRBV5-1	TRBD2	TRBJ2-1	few	TGCGCCAGCAGCACCGAATCTAGCGGGGGGGCGAATGAGCAGTTCTTC	CASSTESSGGANEQFF
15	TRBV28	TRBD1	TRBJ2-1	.	TGTGCCAGCAGTTTTTCAGGGGGCGAGGGCAATGAGCAGTTCTTC	CASSFSGGEGNEQFF
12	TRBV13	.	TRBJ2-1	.	TGTGCCAGCAGCTTTACAGGGAATGAGCAGTTCTTC	CASSFTGNEQFF
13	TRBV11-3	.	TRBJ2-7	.	TGTGCCAGCAGCCACACCGCAGTGTCCGAGCAGTACTTC	CASSHTAVSEQYF
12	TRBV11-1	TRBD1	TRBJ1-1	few	TGTGCCAGCAGCCGGACAGGGACTGAAGCTTTCTTT	CASSRTGTEAFF
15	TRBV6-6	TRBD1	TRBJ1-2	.	TGTGCCAGCAGTAATACAGGGGCTGCTAACTATGGCTACACCTTC	CASSNTGAANYGYTF
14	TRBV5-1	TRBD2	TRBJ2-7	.	TGCGCCAGCAGCTTGGCGGGAGGTAGGTACGAGCAGTACTTC	CASSLAGGRYEQYF
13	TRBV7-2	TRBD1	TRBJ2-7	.	TGTGCCAGCAACTTTAAGGGGGCGAACGAGCAGTACTTC	CASNFKGANEQYF
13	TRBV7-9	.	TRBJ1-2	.	TGTGCCAGCAGCTTAGCAGGGAACTATGGCTACACCTTC	CASSLAGNYGYTF
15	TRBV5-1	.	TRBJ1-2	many	TGCGCCAGCAGCACTCCGGGAGGGGAGAGCTATGGCTACACCTTC	CASSTPGGESYGYTF
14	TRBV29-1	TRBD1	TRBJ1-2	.	TGCAGCGTTGAAGTCAGGGGGCACTACTATGGCTACACCTTC	CSVEVRGHYYGYTF
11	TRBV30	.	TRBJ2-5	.	TGTGCCTGGAGTGTACACCAGACCCAGTACTTC	CAWSVHQTQYF
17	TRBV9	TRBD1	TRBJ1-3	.	TGTGCCAGCAGCGTAGACCTCGGGACAGCCTCTGGAAACACCATATATTTT	CASSVDLGTASGNTIYF
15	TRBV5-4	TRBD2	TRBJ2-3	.	TGTGCCAGCAGTTGGACTAGCGGGTTGGGGGATACGCAGTATTTT	CASSWTSGLGDTQYF
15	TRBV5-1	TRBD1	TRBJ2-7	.	TGCGCCAGCAGCGCAGGGACAGGGGGCAAGTACGAGCAGTACTTC	CASSAGTGGKYEQYF
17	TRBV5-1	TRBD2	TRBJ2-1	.	TGCGCCAGCAGCTTTATAGCGGGGACGAGCTCCTACAATGAGCAGTTCTTC	CASSFIAGTSSYNEQFF
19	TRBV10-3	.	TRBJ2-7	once	TGTGCCATCAGTGGGTCGGGACGACCGGAACTCCCTCGCTATTACGAGCAGTACTTC	CAISGSGRPELPRYYEQYF
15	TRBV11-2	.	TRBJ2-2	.	TGTGCCAGCAGCTTAACGGGGGCTATTGGCGGGGAGCTGTTTTTT	CASSLTGAIGGELFF
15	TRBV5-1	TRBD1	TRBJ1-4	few	TGCGCCAGCAGCTCAAATCCCGGGACAGCAGAAAAACTGTTTTTT	CASSSNPGTAEKLFF
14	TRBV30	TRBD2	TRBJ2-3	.	TGTGCCTGGAGTGGTCTAGCGGGCACAGATACGCAGTATTTT	CAWSGLAGTDTQYF
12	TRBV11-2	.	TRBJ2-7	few	TGTGCCAGCAGCAAGACAGGTTACGAGCAGTACTTC	CASSKTGYEQYF
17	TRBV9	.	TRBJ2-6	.	TGTGCCAGCAGGCCCCGGTTGGGATCCACGAAAAACAACGTCCTGACTTTC	CASRPRLGSTKNNVLTF
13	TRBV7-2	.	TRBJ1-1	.	TGTGCCAGCAGACAAGACGGGAACACTGAAGCTTTCTTT	CASRQDGNTEAFF
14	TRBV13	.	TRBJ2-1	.	TGTGCCAGCAGCTGGGACAACGCCAACAATGAGCAGTTCTTC	CASSWDNANNEQFF
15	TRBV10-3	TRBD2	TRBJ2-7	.	TGTGCCATCAGTGGAGGGGAGGGCCGAGTCTACGAGCAGTACTTC	CAISGGEGRVYEQYF
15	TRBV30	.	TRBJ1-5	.	TGTGCCTGGAGTTCCAAGGGCCTGTACAATCAGCCCCAGCATTTT	CAWSSKGLYNQPQHF
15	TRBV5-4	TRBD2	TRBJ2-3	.	TGTGCCAGCAGCAACTTAGCGGGAGGTACAGATACGCAGTATTTT	CASSNLAGGTDTQYF
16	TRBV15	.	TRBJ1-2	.	TGTGCCACCAGCAGAGATTGGGACGGGGTCGACTATGGCTACACCTTC	CATSRDWDGVDYGYTF
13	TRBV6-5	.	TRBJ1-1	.	TGTGCCAGCTTTTGGAACGTGAACACTGAAGCTTTCTTT	CASFWNVNTEAFF
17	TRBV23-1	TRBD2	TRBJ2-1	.	TGCGCCGTTACCGTCGGACTAGCGGGAGGGCCCAATAGTGAGCAGTTCTTC	CAVTVGLAGGPNSEQFF
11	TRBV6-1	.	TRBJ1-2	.	TGTGCCAGCAGTGAATTTGGTGGCTACACCTTC	CASSEFGGYTF
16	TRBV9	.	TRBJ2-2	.	TGTGCCAGCAGCACCCTAAGGACAGCGAACACCGGGGAGCTGTTTTTT	CASSTLRTANTGELFF
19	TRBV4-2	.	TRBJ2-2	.	TGTGCCAGCAGCCGACGACAGGGTGACGGTATCGGGAGCACCGGGGAGCTGTTTTTT	CASSRRQGDGIGSTGELFF
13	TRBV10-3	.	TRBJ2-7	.	TGTGCCATCAGTCGGACCTACCCCTACGAGCAGTACTTC	CAISRTYPYEQYF
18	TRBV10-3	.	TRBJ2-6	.	TGTGCCATCAGTGAGTCTGCCCTCGGACTCTCTGGGGCCAACGTCCTGACTTTC	CAISESALGLSGANVLTF
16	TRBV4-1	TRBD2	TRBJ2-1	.	TGCGCCAGCAGCCAAACTAGCGGGAGTAGGGGCAATGAGCAGTTCTTC	CASSQTSGSRGNEQFF